The clone carrying this T cell receptor (beta chain) was seen a few times. Its antigen is not known. These data are taken from a study of T cells in Graves' hyperthyroidism and ophthalmopathy. Amplified regions were TCR beta CDR3 sequences from RNA transcripts. RT-PCR in the first round (using the HTBI primer set) targeted the TCR CDR3. TCRdb processed the multiplex PCR reads anew with MiXCR; each CDR3 protein has one entry. Here the sample spans more than 350,000 distinct CDR3 sequences, about 15% being singletons. Broader study findings: Most clonotypes that expanded in the thyroid above 0.001 also showed up in blood.

Trimming cost V 6 bases and J 0 bases, with 21 bases left between them. Germline assignment: CDR1 ENHRY and CDR2 SYGVKD. The CDR3 covers 19 residues. Newly diagnosed hyperthyroidism, duration under 2 months, in patients aged 18 to 65. For the diagnoses, clinical symptoms, serum thyroxine and TRAb, thyroid ultrasound and orbital computed tomography were used. Sequenced material: blood. The rearrangement links TRBV10-3 to TRBJ1-6; D ambiguous. This TCR was sampled from a woman aged 25 to 39 with Graves' hyperthyroidism. CDR3: CAISEPFGRMSSYNSPLHF. Written as DNA, the CDR3 is TGTGCCATCAGCGAACCCTTTGGACGCATGAGCTCCTATAATTCACCCCTCCACTTT.